This entry is about one TCR beta chain. Profiled with immunoSEQ multiplex PCR; TCRdb holds only in-frame clones, not every one. The sample contains about 250,000 clones, around 90% of which appear only once. This sample is drawn from a study of blood T cell repertoires in COVID-19. Study as a whole: The United States, Italy and Spain provided the acute and convalescent COVID-19 samples. PBMCs, B-cell-depleted T cells, or T cells provided the cDNA or gDNA that made up the material.

This clonotype was sampled from a man aged 18-30 years with active or convalescent COVID-19. Sample: peripheral blood.

The CDR3 DNA sequence: TGTGCCAGCTTGGGGGCCAATCAGCCCCAGCATTTT. The encoded protein is CASLGANQPQHF. The V and J genes are TRBV2 and TRBJ1-5, with D possibly being TRBD1 (6 bases). This CDR3 is built from 12 residues. The germline CDR1 and CDR2 sequences are SNHLY and FYNNEI. Trimming cost V 8 bases and J 3 bases, with 8 bases left between them.